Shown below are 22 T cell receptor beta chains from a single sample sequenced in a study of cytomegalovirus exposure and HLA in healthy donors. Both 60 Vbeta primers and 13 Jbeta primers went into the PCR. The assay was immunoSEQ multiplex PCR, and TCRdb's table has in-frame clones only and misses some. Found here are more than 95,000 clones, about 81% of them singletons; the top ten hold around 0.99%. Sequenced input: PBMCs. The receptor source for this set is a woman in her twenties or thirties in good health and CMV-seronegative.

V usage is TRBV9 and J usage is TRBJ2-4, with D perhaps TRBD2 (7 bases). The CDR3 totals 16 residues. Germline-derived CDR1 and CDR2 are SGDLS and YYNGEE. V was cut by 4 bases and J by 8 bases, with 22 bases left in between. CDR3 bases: TGTGCCAGCAGCCCTAGGGGGGGACTCACGAAGGACATTCAGTACTTC. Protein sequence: CASSPRGGLTKDIQYF.

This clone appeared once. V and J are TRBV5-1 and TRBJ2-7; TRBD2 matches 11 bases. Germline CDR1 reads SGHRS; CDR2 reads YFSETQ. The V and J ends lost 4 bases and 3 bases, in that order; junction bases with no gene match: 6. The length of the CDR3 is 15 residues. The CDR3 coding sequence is TGCGCCAGCAGCCTGACACTAGCGGGAGACTACGAGCAGTACTTC. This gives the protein CASSLTLAGDYEQYF.

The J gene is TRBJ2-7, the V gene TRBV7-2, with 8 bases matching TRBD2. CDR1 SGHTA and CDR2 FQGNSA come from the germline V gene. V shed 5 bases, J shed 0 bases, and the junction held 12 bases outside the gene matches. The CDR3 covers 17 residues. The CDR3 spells CASSPGLAGTSSYEQYF. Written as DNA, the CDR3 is TGTGCCAGCAGCCCAGGCTTAGCGGGAACGAGCTCCTACGAGCAGTACTTC.

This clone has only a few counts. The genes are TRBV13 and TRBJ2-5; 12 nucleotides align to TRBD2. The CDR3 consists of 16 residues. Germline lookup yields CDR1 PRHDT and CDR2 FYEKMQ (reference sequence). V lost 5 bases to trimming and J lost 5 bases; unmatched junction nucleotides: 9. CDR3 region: CASSRLGLAGWETQYF. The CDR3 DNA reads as TGTGCCAGCAGCCGACTAGGACTAGCGGGGTGGGAGACCCAGTACTTC. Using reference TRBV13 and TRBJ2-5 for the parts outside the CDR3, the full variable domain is AAGVIQSPRHLIKEKRETATLKCYPIPRHDTVYWYQQGPGQDPQFLISFYEKMQSDKGSIPDRFSAQQFSDYHSELNMSSLELGDSALYFCASSRLGLAGWETQYFGPGTRLLVL.

CDR3 protein: CASSPGLAGGWNEQFF. CDR3 coding DNA: TGTGCCAGCAGCCCAGGACTAGCGGGAGGTTGGAATGAGCAGTTCTTC. This sequence joins TRBV11-2 and TRBJ2-1; 14 nucleotides match TRBD2. The ends lost 5 bases at V and 7 bases at J; junction bases unmatched: 7. The CDR3 spans 16 residues. Germline CDR1 is SGHAT and CDR2 is FQNNGV.

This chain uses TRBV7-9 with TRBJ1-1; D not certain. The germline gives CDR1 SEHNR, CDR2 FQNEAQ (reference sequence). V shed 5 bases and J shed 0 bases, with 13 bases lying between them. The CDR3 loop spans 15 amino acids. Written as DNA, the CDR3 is TGTGCCAGCAGCCCTACCCCAGGATTGAACACTGAAGCTTTCTTT. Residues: CASSPTPGLNTEAFF.

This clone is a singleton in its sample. The CDR3: CASRRSRGQGTSYSYEQYF. CDR3 in DNA: TGTGCCAGCAGGCGCAGCCGGGGACAGGGAACTTCCTACTCCTACGAGCAGTACTTC. This rearrangement joins TRBV27 to TRBJ2-7; 9 bases match TRBD1. Germline CDR1 and CDR2: MNHEY and SMNVEV (reference sequence). This CDR3 comprises 19 residues. Germline trimming cut 6 bases from V and 0 bases from J; bases unmatched to any gene: 18.

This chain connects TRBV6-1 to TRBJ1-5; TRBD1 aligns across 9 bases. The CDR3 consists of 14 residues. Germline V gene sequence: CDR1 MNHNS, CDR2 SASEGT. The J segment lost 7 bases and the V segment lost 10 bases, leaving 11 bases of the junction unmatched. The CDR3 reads CATNHRGLGQPQHF. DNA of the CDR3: TGTGCCACCAATCACAGGGGGCTAGGACAGCCCCAGCATTTT.

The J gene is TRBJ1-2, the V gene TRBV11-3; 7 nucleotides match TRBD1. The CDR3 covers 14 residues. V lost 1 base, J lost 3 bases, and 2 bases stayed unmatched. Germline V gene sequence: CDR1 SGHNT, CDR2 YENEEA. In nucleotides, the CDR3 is TGTGCCAGCAGCTTAGGACAGGGATACTATGGCTACACCTTC. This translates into CASSLGQGYYGYTF.

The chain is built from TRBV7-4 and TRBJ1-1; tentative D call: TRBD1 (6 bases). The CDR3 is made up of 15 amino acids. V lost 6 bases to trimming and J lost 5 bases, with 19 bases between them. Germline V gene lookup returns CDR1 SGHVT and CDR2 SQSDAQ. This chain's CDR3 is CASSSTRRGWTEAFF. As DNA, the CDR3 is TGTGCCAGCAGTTCGACTCGCAGGGGCTGGACTGAAGCTTTCTTT.

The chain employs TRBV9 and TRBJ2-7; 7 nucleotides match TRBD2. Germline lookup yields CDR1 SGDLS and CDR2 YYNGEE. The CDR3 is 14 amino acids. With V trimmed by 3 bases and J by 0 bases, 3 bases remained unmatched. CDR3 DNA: TGTGCCAGCAGCGCGGGGGGAAGCTCCTACGAGCAGTACTTC. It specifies CASSAGGSSYEQYF.

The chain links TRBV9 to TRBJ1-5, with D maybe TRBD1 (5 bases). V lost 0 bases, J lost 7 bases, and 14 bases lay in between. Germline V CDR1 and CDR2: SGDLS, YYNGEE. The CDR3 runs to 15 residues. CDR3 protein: CASSVDPQGDQPQHF. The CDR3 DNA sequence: TGTGCCAGCAGCGTAGACCCCCAGGGCGACCAGCCCCAGCATTTT.

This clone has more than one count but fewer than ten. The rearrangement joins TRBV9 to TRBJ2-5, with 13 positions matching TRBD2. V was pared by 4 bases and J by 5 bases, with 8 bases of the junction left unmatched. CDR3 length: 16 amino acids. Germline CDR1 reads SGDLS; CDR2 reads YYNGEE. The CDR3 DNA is TGTGCCAGCAGCTCCCGGACTAGCGGGAGCGGGGAGACCCAGTACTTC. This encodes CASSSRTSGSGETQYF. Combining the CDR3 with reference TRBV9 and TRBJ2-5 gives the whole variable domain DSGVTQTPKHLITATGQRVTLRCSPRSGDLSVYWYQQSLDQGLQFLIQYYNGEERAKGNILERFSAQQFPDLHSELNLSSLELGDSALYFCASSSRTSGSGETQYFGPGTRLLVL.

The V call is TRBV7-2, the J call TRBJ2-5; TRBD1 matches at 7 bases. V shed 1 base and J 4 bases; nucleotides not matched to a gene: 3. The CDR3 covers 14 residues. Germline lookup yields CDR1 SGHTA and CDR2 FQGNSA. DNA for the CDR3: TGTGCCAGCAGCTTAGACAGGGGTACAGAGACCCAGTACTTC. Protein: CASSLDRGTETQYF.

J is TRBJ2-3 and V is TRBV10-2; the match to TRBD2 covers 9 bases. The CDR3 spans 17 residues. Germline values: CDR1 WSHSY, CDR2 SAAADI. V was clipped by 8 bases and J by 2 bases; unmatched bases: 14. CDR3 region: CASLPIDSGSDTDTQYF. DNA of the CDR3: TGCGCCAGCCTGCCTATCGATAGCGGGAGCGACACAGATACGCAGTATTTT.

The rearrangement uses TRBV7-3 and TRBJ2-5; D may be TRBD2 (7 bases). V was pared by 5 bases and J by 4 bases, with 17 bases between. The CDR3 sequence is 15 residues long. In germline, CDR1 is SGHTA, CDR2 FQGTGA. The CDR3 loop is CASSPTGRALETQYF. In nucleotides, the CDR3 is TGTGCCAGCAGCCCCACAGGGAGGGCCTTAGAGACCCAGTACTTC.

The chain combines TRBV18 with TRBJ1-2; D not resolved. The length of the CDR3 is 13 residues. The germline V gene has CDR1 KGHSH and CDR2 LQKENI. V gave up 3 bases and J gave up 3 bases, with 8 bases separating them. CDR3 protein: CASSPEDYYGYTF. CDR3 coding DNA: TGTGCCAGCTCACCGGAGGATTACTATGGCTACACCTTC. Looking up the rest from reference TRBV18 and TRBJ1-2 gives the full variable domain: NAGVMQNPRHLVRRRGQEARLRCSPMKGHSHVYWYRQLPEEGLKFMVYLQKENIIDESGMPKERFSAEFPKEGPSILRIQQVVRGDSAAYFCASSPEDYYGYTFGSGTRLTVV.

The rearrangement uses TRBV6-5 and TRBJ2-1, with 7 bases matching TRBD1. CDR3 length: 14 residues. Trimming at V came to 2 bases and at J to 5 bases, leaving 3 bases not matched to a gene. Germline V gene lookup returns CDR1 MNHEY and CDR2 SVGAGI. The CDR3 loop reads CASSYRQGDNEQFF. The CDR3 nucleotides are TGTGCCAGCAGTTACAGGCAGGGGGACAATGAGCAGTTCTTC.

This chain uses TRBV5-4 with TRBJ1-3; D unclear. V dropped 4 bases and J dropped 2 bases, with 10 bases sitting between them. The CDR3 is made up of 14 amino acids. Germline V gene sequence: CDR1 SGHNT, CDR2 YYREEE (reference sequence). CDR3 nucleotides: TGTGCCAGCAGCCGGGAGGGTACTGGAAACACCATATATTTT. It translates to CASSREGTGNTIYF. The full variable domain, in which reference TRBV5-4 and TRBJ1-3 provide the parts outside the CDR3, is ETGVTQSPTHLIKTRGQQVTLRCSSQSGHNTVSWYQQALGQGPQFIFQYYREEENGRGNFPPRFSGLQFPNYSSELNVNALELDDSALYLCASSREGTGNTIYFGEGSWLTVV.

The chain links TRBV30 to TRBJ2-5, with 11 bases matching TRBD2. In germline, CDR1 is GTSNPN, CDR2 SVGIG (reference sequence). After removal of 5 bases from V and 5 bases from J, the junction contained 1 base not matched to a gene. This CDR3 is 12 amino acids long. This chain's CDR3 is CAWGTSGETQYF. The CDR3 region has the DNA TGTGCCTGGGGGACTAGCGGCGAGACCCAGTACTTC.

The CDR3 sequence: CASSQDPRVREQYF. CDR3 DNA: TGTGCCAGCAGTCAAGACCCCAGGGTGCGGGAGCAGTACTTC. The chain carries TRBV27 and TRBJ2-7; D may be TRBD1 (5 bases). Trimming removed 5 bases at V and 7 bases at J, with 18 bases between. The V gene's germline CDR1 is MNHEY and CDR2 SMNVEV (reference sequence). There are 14 residues in the CDR3.

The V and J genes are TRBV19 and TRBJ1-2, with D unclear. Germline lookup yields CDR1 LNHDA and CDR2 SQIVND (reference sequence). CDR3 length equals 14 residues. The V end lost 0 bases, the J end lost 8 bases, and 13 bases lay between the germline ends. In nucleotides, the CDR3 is TGTGCCAGTAGTATAGATGAACAGAGCCACGGCTACACCTTC. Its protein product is CASSIDEQSHGYTF.